This TCR beta chain was retrieved from a study of OX40 agonist ivuxolimab in advanced cancers. On the study more broadly: Ivuxolimab, an agonist antibody against OX40 (CD134), was given to patients.

Note on this clone: Its target is not known.

Study-level findings and limits: Average numbers of expanded clones were greater in CD8+ T cells than in CD4+.

This CDR3 is 14 amino acids long. Germline loops: CDR1 KGHSY, CDR2 FQNENV. V was pared by 0 bases and J by 3 bases, with 6 bases between. At baseline, cycle 4 day 1, and cycle 7 day 1, blood was sampled. Some clones are missing from TCRdb's copy, which holds only in-frame ones; the method was immunoSEQ multiplex PCR. The top ten clones hold roughly 4% of a sample with about 91,000 clones, more than 75% of them seen once. The sequence was obtained from an adult with an advanced solid tumor such as melanoma, head and neck, liver or kidney cancer. The V call is TRBV16, the J call TRBJ2-1; the D call may be TRBD1 or TRBD2 (5 bases each). The starting material was CD4+ or CD8+ T cells sorted from blood, obtained in a trial of the OX40 agonist ivuxolimab. The DNA for the CDR3 is TGTGCCAGCAGCCAATCGGGACGCTACAATGAGCAGTTCTTC. Amino acids: CASSQSGRYNEQFF.